This T cell receptor beta chain was documented in a study of neoadjuvant anti-PD-1 for oral cavity cancer. Data came from immunoSEQ multiplex PCR; TCRdb stores just in-frame clones and leaves some out. The top ten hold about 8.3% of the sample, which has over 8,500 clones, around 63% seen once. Germline CDR1 and CDR2: SGHRS and YFSETQ. CDR3 length: 14 amino acids. V was pared by 6 bases and J by 2 bases, with 5 bases of the junction left unmatched. This TCR was recovered from a person aged 40-85 years with oral cavity squamous cell carcinoma. Specimen: tumor tissue, collected before nivolumab (anti-PD-1) treatment. This chain links TRBV5-1 with TRBJ1-2; 9 bases fit TRBD1. The CDR3 region is CASTRTGENYGYTF. The CDR3 coding sequence is TGCGCCAGCACCCGGACAGGGGAGAACTATGGCTACACCTTC.